The 20 T cell receptor beta chains below come from one sample, sequenced in a study of cytomegalovirus exposure and HLA in healthy donors. Amplification used 60 Vbeta primers and 13 Jbeta primers. The repertoire was sequenced with immunoSEQ multiplex PCR; TCRdb's copy has only in-frame clones and lacks some. The table for this sample gives 100,000 to 150,000 clones. What was sequenced was PBMCs. These receptors originate from a woman between 35 and 50 years old in good health and CMV-seronegative.

The chain has TRBV7-9 and TRBJ1-4; D gene ambiguous. V dropped 0 bases and J dropped 4 bases, with 9 bases sitting between them. This CDR3 region has 15 residues. The germline CDR1 and CDR2 sequences are SEHNR and FQNEAQ (reference sequence). CDR3 region: CASSLASQDNEKLFF. CDR3 bases: TGTGCCAGCAGCTTAGCGTCACAAGATAATGAAAAACTGTTTTTT.

The rearrangement uses TRBV5-4 and TRBJ2-1; 7 nucleotides agree with TRBD1. V lost 5 bases and J lost 5; bases outside the gene matches: 7. Germline CDR1 reads SGHNT; CDR2 reads YYREEE (reference sequence). CDR3 size: 14 residues. CDR3 loop: CASSSGTADNEQFF. The CDR3 region has the DNA TGTGCCAGCAGTTCCGGGACAGCCGACAATGAGCAGTTCTTC.

The rearrangement joins TRBV6-1 to TRBJ2-1, with 11 bases identical to TRBD1. Germline V gene data show CDR1 as MNHNS and CDR2 as SASEGT. The trim removed 3 bases at V and 8 bases at J, leaving 9 bases unmatched. The CDR3 has 16 amino acids. The CDR3: CASSEVWTGGDYEQFF. In DNA form, the CDR3 reads TGTGCCAGCAGTGAGGTTTGGACAGGGGGCGATTATGAGCAGTTCTTC.

As regards this clone: This sample also contains other DNA sequences that code for the same CDR3. The chain carries TRBV7-2 and TRBJ1-5, with a possible D match to TRBD1 (6 bases). With 5 bases removed from V and 3 bases from J, the gap between germline ends came to 11 bases. This CDR3 is 14 amino acids long. Germline assignment: CDR1 SGHTA and CDR2 FQGNSA. CDR3 sequence: CASSQTGPNQPQHF. The CDR3 nucleotides read TGTGCCAGCAGCCAGACAGGCCCCAATCAGCCCCAGCATTTT.

CDR3 in DNA: TGTGCCAGCTCGGACATAAGCAATCAGCCCCAGCATTTT. Amino acids: CASSDISNQPQHF. The chain links TRBV19 to TRBJ1-5, with D tentatively TRBD1 (5 bases). The CDR3 is made up of 13 amino acids. Germline V gene data show CDR1 as LNHDA and CDR2 as SQIVND (reference sequence). The ends were cut back, 9 bases at V and 1 base at J, with 10 bases in the middle.

V usage is TRBV15 and J usage is TRBJ1-1; D is perhaps TRBD1 (5 bases). Germline-derived CDR1 and CDR2 are LNHNV and YYDKDF (reference sequence). The CDR3 runs to 12 residues. V was shortened by 3 bases and J by 6 bases, with 8 bases between the two germline ends. The CDR3 loop is CATSSRVSEAFF. For the CDR3, the DNA is TGTGCCACCAGCAGCAGGGTCTCTGAAGCTTTCTTT.

This chain connects TRBV7-3 to TRBJ2-7, with 10 bases lining up with TRBD1. J lost 2 bases, V lost 5 bases, and 3 bases had no gene match. The germline CDR1 and CDR2 sequences are SGHTA and FQGTGA. CDR3 length equals 14 residues. This CDR3 reads CASSIGQGAYEQYF. The CDR3 DNA follows: TGTGCCAGCAGCATCGGACAGGGGGCCTACGAGCAGTACTTC. Together with reference TRBV7-3 and TRBJ2-7, the CDR3 gives the full variable domain: GAGVSQTPSNKVTEKGKYVELRCDPISGHTALYWYRQSLGQGPEFLIYFQGTGAADDSGLPNDRFFAVRPEGSVSTLKIQRTERGDSAVYLCASSIGQGAYEQYFGPGTRLTVT.

This sequence joins TRBV7-3 and TRBJ2-3, with 7 bases fitting TRBD2. The CDR3 extends over 16 amino acids. CDR1 and CDR2 from the germline V gene are SGHTA and FQGTGA. With V trimmed by 4 bases and J by 2 bases, 9 bases remained unmatched. DNA of the CDR3: TGTGCCAGCAGCTCTCCCGGGGGACTATCCACAGATACGCAGTATTTT. Translated: CASSSPGGLSTDTQYF.

The V call is TRBV18, the J call TRBJ2-7; possible D gene TRBD1, 6 bases. Trimming cost V 3 bases and J 2 bases, with 8 bases left between them. The CDR3 is 13 residues long. Germline CDR1 is KGHSH and CDR2 is LQKENI. The CDR3 DNA reads TGTGCCAGCTCACCTAACAGGGCCTACGAGCAGTACGTC. Translated: CASSPNRAYEQYV.

The J gene is TRBJ2-3, the V gene TRBV7-3, with 12 nucleotides matching TRBD2. V trimming: 4 bases; J trimming: 5 bases; junction bases outside the gene matches: 7. The CDR3 totals 16 residues. From germline, CDR1 is SGHTA and CDR2 FQGTGA. Here the CDR3 DNA reads TGTGCCAGCAGCTCAAGACTAGCGGGGGATAAAGATACGCAGTATTTT. It is translated as CASSSRLAGDKDTQYF.

The chain has TRBV4-3 and TRBJ1-1, with 10 bases fitting TRBD1. V shed 3 bases, J shed 1 base, and the junction held 2 bases outside the gene matches. The V gene's germline CDR1 is LGHNA and CDR2 YSLEER. CDR3 length: 15 residues. The CDR3 DNA reads as TGCGCCAGCAGCCAGGGACAGGGGAGGAACACTGAAGCTTTCTTT. Its translation is CASSQGQGRNTEAFF.

The chain employs TRBV5-1 and TRBJ1-1, with TRBD1 identical over 7 bases. The CDR3 is 12 residues long. The V gene's germline CDR1 is SGHRS and CDR2 YFSETQ. With V trimmed by 1 base and J by 8 bases, 2 bases remained unmatched. In nucleotides, the CDR3 is TGCGCCAGCAGCTTGTCAGGGGGGGAAGCTTTCTTT. This translates into CASSLSGGEAFF.

This chain connects TRBV7-6 to TRBJ1-3, with D possibly TRBD1 on 5 matching bases. This CDR3 has 16 amino acids. The ends were cut back, 1 base at V and 2 bases at J, with 12 bases in the middle. The V gene's germline CDR1 is SGHVS and CDR2 FNYEAQ. This CDR3 reads CASSLGNTGAGNTIYF. The CDR3 DNA sequence: TGTGCCAGCAGCTTAGGTAATACAGGTGCTGGAAACACCATATATTTT.

The J gene is TRBJ2-1, the V gene TRBV4-2; TRBD2 matches 9 bases. The CDR3 is 17 amino acids. V was pared by 4 bases and J by 6 bases, with 13 bases of the junction left unmatched. From germline, CDR1 is LGHNA and CDR2 YNFKEQ. This CDR3 reads CASSLSGGGAGVNEQFF. CDR3 sequence (DNA): TGTGCCAGCAGCCTGTCTGGCGGGGGGGCCGGGGTCAATGAGCAGTTCTTC.

The chain recombines TRBV4-2 with TRBJ2-1; D possibly corresponds to TRBD1 (8 bases). Trimming stripped 5 bases from V and 10 bases from J, with 21 bases between. Per germline, CDR1 LGHNA and CDR2 YNFKEQ. The CDR3 spans 15 residues. The CDR3 DNA sequence: TGTGCCAGCAGCGCTTCAGACGGGGGGACAGGCGAGCAGTTCTTC. Translating gives CASSASDGGTGEQFF.

V and J are TRBV7-9 and TRBJ1-2; D is perhaps TRBD1 (6 bases). Germline-derived CDR1 and CDR2 are SEHNR and FQNEAQ (reference sequence). This CDR3 region has 13 residues. V lost 3 bases and J lost 7, with 12 bases in between. CDR3 region: CASSFNRASGYTF. CDR3 sequence (DNA): TGTGCCAGCAGCTTTAACAGGGCAAGTGGCTACACCTTC.

The chain uses TRBV5-4 and TRBJ1-2, with D uncertain. The CDR3 loop spans 14 amino acids. V lost 1 base to trimming and J lost 4 bases, with 11 bases between them. Germline assignment: CDR1 SGHNT and CDR2 YYREEE (reference sequence). CDR3 loop: CASSLPTGSYGYTF. CDR3 nucleotides: TGTGCCAGCAGCTTGCCGACGGGATCCTATGGCTACACCTTC.

The rearrangement uses TRBV6-5 and TRBJ1-2; 8 nucleotides align to TRBD1. V lost 0 bases, J lost 10 bases, and 7 bases stayed unmatched. There are 14 residues in the CDR3. Germline-derived CDR1 and CDR2 are MNHEY and SVGAGI. CDR3 residues: CASSYSNRGQVYTF. For the CDR3, the DNA is TGTGCCAGCAGTTACTCGAACAGGGGACAGGTCTACACCTTC.

V is TRBV6-1 and J is TRBJ1-6, with D unresolved. The CDR3 runs to 14 residues. Looked up from germline, CDR1 is MNHNS and CDR2 is SASEGT. With 2 bases removed from V and 7 bases from J, the gap between germline ends came to 9 bases. In DNA form, the CDR3 reads TGTGCCAGCAGTGAATATGTGGGCAATTCACCCCTCCACTTT. It translates to CASSEYVGNSPLHF.

The J gene is TRBJ1-5, the V gene TRBV2; 9 bases map to TRBD1. Germline loops: CDR1 SNHLY, CDR2 FYNNEI. V shed 5 bases, J shed 3 bases, and the junction held 5 bases outside the gene matches. The CDR3 spans 15 residues. This CDR3 reads CASSPRDRVNQPQHF. The DNA of the CDR3 is TGTGCCAGCAGTCCCCGGGACAGGGTCAATCAGCCCCAGCATTTT.